This T cell receptor (beta chain) was identified in a study of blood T cell repertoires in COVID-19. Study as a whole: Donors in the United States, Italy and Spain gave samples during acute or convalescent COVID-19. T cells, B-cell-depleted T cells, or PBMCs provided the cDNA or gDNA that served as material.

The CDR3 is 14 residues long. In the authors' workflow: The assay estimated nucleated cells by amplifying reference gene primers. Produced via immunoSEQ multiplex PCR; TCRdb's table is partial and in-frame only. The DNA was the basis for D and trimming; V, J and clone size are from that table. The sample has approximately 200,000 clones, around 85% seen once. The specimen sequenced was peripheral blood. V gene TRBV21-1 combines with J gene TRBJ1-2; the DNA was not used to check the table's D call, TRBD1. TRBV21-1 has pseudogene status. This receptor was identified in a human donor with active or convalescent COVID-19. The donor label of this sample is uncertain. CDR3 in amino acids: CASSKMGAAYGYTF. Written as DNA, the CDR3 is TGTGCCAGCAGCAAAATGGGGGCTGCTTATGGCTACACCTTC.